This T cell receptor beta chain was retrieved from a study of T cell responses to AZD1222 COVID-19 vaccine. Overall study findings and caveats: It was only a handful of AZD1222 recipients who were seropositive at baseline. Clonal diversity was possibly underestimated, and white British individuals and females predominated among donors. Compared with day 0, the breadth and depth of the Spike-specific TCR repertoire rose significantly after two doses of AZD1222.

Recipients boosted at about 4 weeks or about 12 weeks are pooled. As regards this clone: The target antigen is unknown.

Libraries were prepared by immunoSEQ multiplex PCR; TCRdb keeps only in-frame clonotypes and omits some of them. The data show about 120,000 clones, around 87% seen once. The CDR3 runs to 15 residues. The V gene's germline CDR1 is SGDLS and CDR2 YYNGEE. V lost 3 bases and J 8 bases, leaving 17 bases between the germline ends. This TCR was sampled from an adult who received the AZD1222 COVID-19 vaccine. The J gene is TRBJ1-4, the V gene TRBV9; possibly TRBD1 for D (6 bases). Here the sequenced sample was peripheral blood, taken 28 days after the second AZD1222 dose. CDR3 nucleotide sequence: TGTGCCAGCAGCGGACAAATGGGGGGCAGAGAAAAACTGTTTTTT. This gives the protein CASSGQMGGREKLFF.